This T cell receptor beta chain was observed in a study of human T cells and chemical hapten exposure. General observations from the study: While controls formed fewer of them, expanded TCRs formed significantly more large CDR3 similarity clusters.

This CDR3 comprises 15 residues. CDR1 is KGHDR and CDR2 is SFDVKD in the germline V gene. Trimming left V 9 bases short and J 3 bases short, with 19 bases between. Time point meaning: patch test 2, 6 weeks after DPC sensitization. Treatment denoted: therapeutic diphenylcyclopropenone sensitization with weekly scalp DPC. What the library attached to individual cDNA molecules were unique molecular identifiers. TCRdb itself ran the RACE reads through MiXCR, one entry per CDR3 protein. The table includes tens of thousands of distinct CDR3 sequences, over 9.5% detected once. There are a few counts of this clonotype. Its antigen remains unidentified.

The sample in question was whole blood, obtained in connection with sensitization to the hapten diphenylcyclopropenone (DPC). This TCR was recovered from a woman aged 45-60 years with alopecia areata. Some clones in this sample may be carry-over from other donors' samples. V usage is TRBV24-1 and J usage is TRBJ2-5; unclear D gene. CDR3 amino acids: CATGDGWEEKETQYF. In DNA form, the CDR3 reads TGTGCCACCGGCGACGGTTGGGAAGAAAAAGAGACCCAGTACTTC.